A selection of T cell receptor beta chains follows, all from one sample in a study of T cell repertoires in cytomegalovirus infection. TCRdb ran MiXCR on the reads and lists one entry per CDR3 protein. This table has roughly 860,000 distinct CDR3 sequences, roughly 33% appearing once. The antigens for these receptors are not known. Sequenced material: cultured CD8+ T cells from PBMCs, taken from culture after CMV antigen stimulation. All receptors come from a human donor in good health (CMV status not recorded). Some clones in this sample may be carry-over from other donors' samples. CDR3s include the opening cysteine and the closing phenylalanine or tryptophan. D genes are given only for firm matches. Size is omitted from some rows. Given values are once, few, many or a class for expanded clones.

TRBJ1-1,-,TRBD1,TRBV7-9,TGTGCCAGCAGCTCGTCTGCGGGGACAGGGGGTGTTATCACTGAAGCTTTCTTT,CASSSSAGTGGVITEAFF
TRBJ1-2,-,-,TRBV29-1,TGCAGCTGCAGCGACGGGTTAACTTATGGCTACACCTTC,CSCSDGLTYGYTF
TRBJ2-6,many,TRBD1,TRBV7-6,TGTGCCAGCAGCTTAACGACAGGGGTCCTCTCTGGGGCCAACGTCCTGACTTTC,CASSLTTGVLSGANVLTF
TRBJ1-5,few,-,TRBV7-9,TGTGCCAGCAGCCTTACGGACAGCCTCAATCAGCCCCAGCATTTT,CASSLTDSLNQPQHF
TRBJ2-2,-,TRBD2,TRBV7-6,TGTGCCTGCCTAGCGGACACCGGGGAGCTGTTTTTT,CACLADTGELFF
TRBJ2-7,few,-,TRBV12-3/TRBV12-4,TGTGCCAGCAGTTTCGTCGGACAGTTAAGGTACAACCTCTACGAGCAGTACTTC,CASSFVGQLRYNLYEQYF
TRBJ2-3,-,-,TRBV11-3,TGTGCCAGCAGCTTAGATCATGGAGATACGCAGTATTTT,CASSLDHGDTQYF
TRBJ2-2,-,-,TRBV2,TGTGCCAGCTCTCCCCTAGCAGACACCGGGGAGCTGTTTTTT,CASSPLADTGELFF
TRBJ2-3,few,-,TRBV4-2,TGTGCCAGCAGTCAAATGGGGGGCCTTGCACTAGATACGCAGTATTTT,CASSQMGGLALDTQYF
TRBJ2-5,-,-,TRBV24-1,TGTGCCACCAGTGGGCAGGGCGTGGAGACCCAGTACTTC,CATSGQGVETQYF
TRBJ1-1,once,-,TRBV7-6,TGTGCCAGCAGCTTGGAGGACTCTTCCCGGACTGAAGCTTTCTTT,CASSLEDSSRTEAFF
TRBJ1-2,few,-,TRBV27,TGTGCCAGCAGCCGCAGTCAACTTTATGGCTACACCTTC,CASSRSQLYGYTF
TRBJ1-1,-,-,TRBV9,TGTGCCAGCAGCGGGTGGGGGACGCTCACTGAAGCTTTCTTT,CASSGWGTLTEAFF
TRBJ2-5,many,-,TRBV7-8,TGTGCCAGCAGCCTGGATTTGGGCTGGCAAGAGACCCAGTACTTC,CASSLDLGWQETQYF